The clone carrying this TCR beta chain has just a few counts. The target antigen is unknown. The data derive from a study of cytomegalovirus exposure and HLA in healthy donors. Primers: 60 Vbeta forward and 13 Jbeta reverse. In the study's own analysis: A later analysis counted approximately 80 million unique TCR beta chains, some 11 million shared. Profiling relied on immunoSEQ multiplex PCR, and the TCRdb table lists in-frame clones only, not all of them. The DNA was the basis for D and trimming; V, J and clone size are from that table. The repertoire holds 110,000 to 150,000 clones, with more than 60% as singletons. Study findings and constraints: Likely technical artifact: a cluster of highly shared sequence variants. TCR beta V- and J-gene trimming, according to a later analysis, was linked to a missense DCLRE1C variant. Reportedly, cytomegalovirus status was diagnosed with high sensitivity and specificity.

Trimming removed 5 bases from V and 8 bases from J; junction bases left unmatched: 8. Germline V gene lookup returns CDR1 SEHNR and CDR2 FQNEAQ (reference sequence). The CDR3 length is 14 residues. This receptor was taken from a man between 40 and 49 years old in good health and CMV-seronegative. The sequenced material came from PBMCs. J is TRBJ1-4 and V is TRBV7-9; 7 bases fit TRBD1. In DNA, the CDR3 is TGTGCCAGCAGCATACAGGGGACGTTAGAAAAACTGTTTTTT. As protein: CASSIQGTLEKLFF.